This entry features one TCR beta chain sequence. The assay was immunoSEQ multiplex PCR, and TCRdb's table has in-frame clones only and misses some. Of some 89,000 clones listed, roughly 86% were seen once; the top ten hold around 1.3%. The data belong to a study of blood T cell repertoires in COVID-19. The CDR3 is 15 amino acids. V was trimmed by 7 bases and J by 1 base, leaving 11 bases between them. The germline V gene encodes CDR1 MNHEY and CDR2 SVGAGI. This sequence was found in a woman of 80 years or more with acute or convalescent COVID-19. V and J are TRBV6-5 and TRBJ1-6; TRBD1 is a possible D gene (5 bases). The sequenced sample consisted of peripheral blood. CDR3 DNA sequence: TGTGCCAGCACCCGAAAGGGGTCCTATAATTCACCCCTCCACTTT. Translated: CASTRKGSYNSPLHF.